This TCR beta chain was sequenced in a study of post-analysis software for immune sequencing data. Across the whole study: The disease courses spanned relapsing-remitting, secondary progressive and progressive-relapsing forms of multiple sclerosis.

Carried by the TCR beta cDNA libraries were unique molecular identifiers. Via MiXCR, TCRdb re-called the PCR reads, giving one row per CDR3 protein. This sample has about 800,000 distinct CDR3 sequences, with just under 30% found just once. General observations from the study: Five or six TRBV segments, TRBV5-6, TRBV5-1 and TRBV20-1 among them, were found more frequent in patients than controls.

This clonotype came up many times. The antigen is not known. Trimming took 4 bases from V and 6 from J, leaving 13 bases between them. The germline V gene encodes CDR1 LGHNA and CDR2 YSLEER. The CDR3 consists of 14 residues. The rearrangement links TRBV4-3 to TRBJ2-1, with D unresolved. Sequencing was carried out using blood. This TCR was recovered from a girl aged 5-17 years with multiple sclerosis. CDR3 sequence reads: CASSPRTVFNEQFF. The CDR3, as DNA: TGCGCCAGCAGCCCGAGAACGGTCTTCAATGAGCAGTTCTTC.